This T cell receptor beta chain was observed in a study of OX40 agonist ivuxolimab in advanced cancers. Overall study results and limits: Clonal expansion by week 6 occurred in CD4+ and CD8+ blood T cells (at 0.1 to 3.0 mg/kg). People who partly responded at 0.1-3.0 mg/kg had some of the least clonal expansion seen.

Data came from immunoSEQ multiplex PCR; TCRdb stores just in-frame clones and leaves some out. This repertoire shows roughly 120,000 clones, 85% to 95% found once; its top ten account for 0.8% to 1%. Note on this clone: The antigen is undetermined.

V shed 4 bases, J shed 6 bases, and the junction held 13 bases outside the gene matches. The CDR3 has 16 residues. Germline assignment: CDR1 MNHNY and CDR2 SVGAGI (reference sequence). The source of this sequence is an adult with an advanced solid tumor such as melanoma, head and neck, liver or kidney cancer. The sequenced sample was CD4+ or CD8+ T cells sorted from blood, obtained in a trial of the OX40 agonist ivuxolimab. The gene calls are TRBV6-6 and TRBJ2-7; 9 nucleotides align to TRBD2. In DNA form, the CDR3 reads TGTGCCAGCAGTTGGGACCGCGGAGTAGCGGGAGTCGAGCAGTACTTC. Its protein product is CASSWDRGVAGVEQYF.